This TCR beta chain was captured by sequencing in a study of long-term antiretroviral therapy in people with HIV. Broader study findings: Clones that had undergone expansion before ART prevailed in the repertoire throughout all time points.

Remarks on this clone: What it binds is unknown.

Participants with HIV, all of them, were treated in the United States. Roughly 0.95-11 million cryopreserved PBMC were held in samples before DNA extraction. This was the immunoSEQ v3.0 assay at survey level. Sequencing had a target that covered about 35,000-55,000 T-cell genomes per sample. Clones were sequenced by immunoSEQ multiplex PCR, and TCRdb holds only the in-frame ones, with some missing. This sample carries 25,000 to 30,000 clones, 84% of them seen once, and the ten largest clones take 6.2%. The source was unsorted PBMCs, collected 0.4 years after starting antiretroviral therapy. This TCR was recovered from a man younger than 35 with HIV.

This CDR3 reads CASTQGFYTEAFF. The CDR3 bases are TGTGCCAGCACTCAAGGGTTTTACACTGAAGCTTTCTTT. This chain joins TRBV6-1 and TRBJ1-1; D is unresolved. Germline V gives CDR1 MNHNS, CDR2 SASEGT. V was clipped by 7 bases and J by 3 bases, with 12 bases between them. The length of the CDR3 is 13 residues.